What follows are 18 T cell receptor beta chains derived from one specimen sequenced in a study of technical replicates of blood from several donors. Produced via immunoSEQ multiplex PCR; TCRdb's table is partial and in-frame only. The table lists over 75,000 clones, 95% to 98% of them singletons, with about 0.29% in the top ten. The source material was T cells isolated from PBMCs. These receptors all come from a human donor in good health.

V usage is TRBV28 and J usage is TRBJ2-5, with D perhaps TRBD2 (7 bases). Per germline, CDR1 MDHEN and CDR2 SYDVKM. The ends were cut back, 3 bases at V and 3 bases at J, with 14 bases in the middle. The CDR3 runs to 15 residues. CDR3 region: CASSFGGRGEETQYF. The DNA of the CDR3 is TGTGCCAGCAGTTTCGGGGGGAGGGGGGAAGAGACCCAGTACTTC.

The V call is TRBV4-3, the J call TRBJ1-1; 8 bases are a match to TRBD1. Germline CDR1 reads LGHNA; CDR2 reads YSLEER. V gave up 1 base and J gave up 4 bases; unmatched junction bases: 5. The CDR3 spans 15 residues. The CDR3 spells CASSQGTGWITEAFF. In nucleotides, the CDR3 is TGCGCCAGCAGCCAAGGGACAGGGTGGATCACTGAAGCTTTCTTT.

The genes are TRBV5-4 and TRBJ2-5; D unclear. CDR3 length: 14 amino acids. The germline gives CDR1 SGHNT, CDR2 YYREEE (reference sequence). Trimming pared 4 bases from V and 5 bases from J, leaving 15 bases between. The CDR3 sequence is CASSRRLDGETQYF. The CDR3, as DNA: TGTGCCAGCAGCCGTCGCCTAGATGGGGAGACCCAGTACTTC.

This chain uses TRBV10-3 with TRBJ2-1; 8 bases match TRBD2. With 2 bases clipped from V and 4 bases from J, the junction kept 7 bases outside the gene matches. The CDR3 consists of 16 residues. Germline V gene lookup returns CDR1 ENHRY and CDR2 SYGVKD. The CDR3 nucleotides read TGTGCCATCAGTGAGGGAGCGGGAGAGGCGTACAATGAGCAGTTCTTC. This codes for CAISEGAGEAYNEQFF.

This chain links TRBV28 with TRBJ1-1; a weak D match, TRBD1 (5 bases). This CDR3 region has 18 residues. CDR1 and CDR2 from the germline V gene are MDHEN and SYDVKM. V was cut by 2 bases and J by 4 bases, with 23 bases left in between. The DNA of the CDR3 is TGTGCCAGCAGTTTACCCTCCCTCACGGGGGACGGTAGCACTGAAGCTTTCTTT. It is translated as CASSLPSLTGDGSTEAFF.

The chain joins TRBV30 to TRBJ1-1; 7 bases are shared with TRBD1. The germline V gene has CDR1 GTSNPN and CDR2 SVGIG (reference sequence). The CDR3 has 14 amino acids. V was clipped by 2 bases and J by 5 bases; unmatched bases: 8. The CDR3 DNA reads as TGTGCCTGGAGTTCGAACAGGGGCAGGACTGAAGCTTTCTTT. This translates into CAWSSNRGRTEAFF.

The V call is TRBV27, the J call TRBJ1-2; possible D gene TRBD1, 5 bases. Germline-derived CDR1 and CDR2 are MNHEY and SMNVEV (reference sequence). The CDR3 has 15 amino acids. Trimming cost V 4 bases and J 4 bases, with 16 bases left between them. CDR3 sequence reads: CASSSSTLDSYGYTF. In DNA, the CDR3 is TGTGCCAGCAGTTCGTCGACCTTAGACAGCTATGGCTACACCTTC.

The rearrangement joins TRBV6-1 to TRBJ2-2; TRBD1 is a possible D gene (5 bases). This CDR3 is built from 14 residues. Looked up from germline, CDR1 is MNHNS and CDR2 is SASEGT. The germline V and J ends were trimmed by 4 bases and 1 base, with 7 bases remaining between them. The chain's CDR3 is CASSGQGNTGELFF. The CDR3 coding sequence is TGTGCCAGCAGTGGTCAGGGGAACACCGGGGAGCTGTTTTTT.

The genes are TRBV7-2 and TRBJ2-1; TRBD2 agrees at 10 bases. Per the germline V gene, CDR1 is SGHTA and CDR2 is FQGNSA. Trimming at V came to 3 bases and at J to 2 bases, leaving 1 base not matched to a gene. The CDR3 has 15 amino acids. CDR3 coding DNA: TGTGCCAGCAGCTTTAGCGGGAGGACCTACAATGAGCAGTTCTTC. This sequence encodes CASSFSGRTYNEQFF.

DNA of the CDR3: TGTGCCATCAGTCCGAGCAATGAGCAGTTCTTC. This sequence encodes CAISPSNEQFF. The chain uses TRBV10-3 and TRBJ2-1; D uncertain. In germline, CDR1 is ENHRY, CDR2 SYGVKD. The CDR3 contains 11 residues. The V end lost 5 bases, the J end lost 6 bases, and 5 bases lay between the germline ends.

This rearrangement joins TRBV9 to TRBJ2-7, with 8 bases lining up with TRBD2. With V trimmed by 3 bases and J by 0 bases, 5 bases remained unmatched. The CDR3 runs to 15 residues. Germline V gives CDR1 SGDLS, CDR2 YYNGEE. The chain's CDR3 is CASSGTGTSSYEQYF. The CDR3 region has the DNA TGTGCCAGCAGCGGCACCGGGACTAGCTCCTACGAGCAGTACTTC. Filled out from reference TRBV9 and TRBJ2-7, the complete variable domain reads DSGVTQTPKHLITATGQRVTLRCSPRSGDLSVYWYQQSLDQGLQFLIQYYNGEERAKGNILERFSAQQFPDLHSELNLSSLELGDSALYFCASSGTGTSSYEQYFGPGTRLTVT.

V and J are TRBV7-6 and TRBJ2-2; D not resolved. Germline assignment: CDR1 SGHVS and CDR2 FNYEAQ. Trimming left V 5 bases short and J 3 bases short, with 10 bases between. This CDR3 contains 14 residues. CDR3 nucleotide sequence: TGTGCCAGCAGCGAGACATATTACACCGGGGAGCTGTTTTTT. This encodes CASSETYYTGELFF.

V is TRBV6-6 and J is TRBJ1-1; the D is unclear. CDR3 size: 16 residues. The germline gives CDR1 MNHNY, CDR2 SVGAGI (reference sequence). The ends were cut back, 5 bases at V and 6 bases at J, with 22 bases in the middle. CDR3 nucleotide sequence: TGTGCCAGCAGTCGCACCCCCTTCATTTCCCGCGCTGAAGCTTTCTTT. Translating gives CASSRTPFISRAEAFF.

The gene calls are TRBV6-6 and TRBJ2-7; D is unresolved. Germline V CDR1 and CDR2: MNHNY, SVGAGI (reference sequence). The V end was cut by 7 bases, the J end by 4 bases, with 14 bases between. The length of the CDR3 is 13 residues. CDR3 in DNA: TGTGCCAGCACCCAACCGAGCAGGTACGAGCAGTACTTC. It is translated as CASTQPSRYEQYF.

CDR3 amino acids: CASSPHGLAGELTFF. CDR3 bases: TGTGCCAGCAGCCCCCATGGACTAGCGGGAGAACTAACGTTCTTC. The V gene is TRBV27, the J gene TRBJ2-1; TRBD2 agrees at 13 bases. This CDR3 spans 15 amino acids. The germline V gene encodes CDR1 MNHEY and CDR2 SMNVEV (reference sequence). The V segment lost 6 bases and the J segment 15 bases; nucleotides outside the gene matches: 14.

The V call is TRBV29-1, the J call TRBJ2-1, with TRBD2 identical over 14 bases. J lost 8 bases, V lost 3 bases, and 3 bases had no gene match. The CDR3 consists of 14 residues. Germline V gene lookup returns CDR1 SQVTM and CDR2 ANQGSEA. The CDR3 region is CSVEGLAGVYEQFF. The CDR3 coding sequence is TGCAGCGTTGAGGGACTAGCGGGAGTCTATGAGCAGTTCTTC.

This rearrangement joins TRBV7-2 to TRBJ2-7; 10 nucleotides align to TRBD1. Germline CDR1 reads SGHTA; CDR2 reads FQGNSA. The CDR3 is 14 amino acids. With V trimmed by 5 bases and J by 4 bases, 5 bases remained unmatched. The CDR3 here is CASSHRDRGYEQYF. As DNA, the CDR3 is TGTGCCAGCAGCCACCGGGACAGGGGATACGAGCAGTACTTC.

The rearrangement uses TRBV10-3 and TRBJ1-2; 7 bases fit TRBD1. The V gene end was trimmed by 5 bases and the J gene end by 6 bases; junction bases not matched to a gene: 9. CDR3 length: 14 amino acids. Germline CDR1 ENHRY, CDR2 SYGVKD. The chain's CDR3 is CAISQGEYFDGYTF. CDR3 in DNA: TGTGCCATCAGTCAGGGGGAATACTTTGATGGCTACACCTTC.